The rows below give T cell receptor beta chains drawn from one sample of a study of beta chain features in type 1 diabetes. TCRdb's table, derived via immunoSEQ multiplex PCR, lists solely in-frame clones and lacks some. Of hundreds of thousands of clones in the sample, roughly 15% were seen once. The sequenced sample consisted of central memory CD4+ T cells from blood. The receptors were sampled from a man younger than 40 in good health. The CDR3 runs from the conserved cysteine through the conserved F or W. D genes are given only for firm matches. Only some rows state a clone size, as once, few, many or a class for expanded clones.

CDR3 protein: CSVDARDGVHTGGELFF; CDR3 DNA: TGCAGCGTTGATGCGAGGGACGGGGTCCACACCGGCGGGGAGCTGTTTTTT; J gene: TRBJ2-2; V gene: TRBV29-1; D gene: NA; clone size: NA
CDR3 protein: CASSLEPGSYEQYF; CDR3 DNA: TGCGCCAGCAGCTTGGAACCGGGCTCCTACGAGCAGTACTTC; J gene: TRBJ2-7; V gene: TRBV5-1; D gene: NA; clone size: few
CDR3 protein: CASNPGTGTDTQYF; CDR3 DNA: TGCGCCAGCAACCCCGGGACAGGCACAGATACGCAGTATTTT; J gene: TRBJ2-3; V gene: TRBV10-1; D gene: TRBD1; clone size: few
CDR3 protein: CASSSQHVLSYNSPLHF; CDR3 DNA: TGTGCCAGCAGTTCCCAGCACGTCCTCTCCTATAATTCACCCCTCCACTTT; J gene: TRBJ1-6; V gene: TRBV27; D gene: NA; clone size: NA
CDR3 protein: CAISEGRGSLYNEQFF; CDR3 DNA: TGTGCCATCAGTGAGGGCCGGGGAAGCCTATACAATGAGCAGTTCTTC; J gene: TRBJ2-1; V gene: TRBV10-3; D gene: NA; clone size: many
CDR3 protein: CASSLEDTQYF; CDR3 DNA: TGTGCCAGCAGCTTGGAAGATACGCAGTATTTT; J gene: TRBJ2-3; V gene: TRBV9; D gene: NA; clone size: NA
CDR3 protein: CASSPTGESSGNTIYF; CDR3 DNA: TGTGCCAGCTCACCGACAGGGGAATCCTCTGGAAACACCATATATTTT; J gene: TRBJ1-3; V gene: TRBV18; D gene: TRBD1; clone size: NA
CDR3 protein: CASSSGTGGTSAGGYTF; CDR3 DNA: TGTGCCAGTAGTTCCGGGACAGGGGGCACAAGTGCGGGTGGCTACACCTTC; J gene: TRBJ1-2; V gene: TRBV19; D gene: TRBD1; clone size: NA
CDR3 protein: CASRPDGTDTQYF; CDR3 DNA: TGCGCCAGCAGACCCGACGGGACAGATACGCAGTATTTT; J gene: TRBJ2-3; V gene: TRBV5-1; D gene: NA; clone size: NA
CDR3 protein: CASTQYRGGTGANVLTF; CDR3 DNA: TGTGCCAGTACCCAATACAGGGGTGGAACTGGGGCCAACGTCCTGACTTTC; J gene: TRBJ2-6; V gene: TRBV19; D gene: TRBD1; clone size: NA
CDR3 protein: CAISTLTGQPQHF; CDR3 DNA: TGTGCCATCAGCACCTTGACTGGTCAGCCCCAGCATTTT; J gene: TRBJ1-5; V gene: TRBV6-5; D gene: NA; clone size: few
CDR3 protein: CASSADRYSGANVLTF; CDR3 DNA: TGTGCCAGCAGCGCTGACCGGTACTCTGGGGCCAACGTCCTGACTTTC; J gene: TRBJ2-6; V gene: TRBV7-3; D gene: NA; clone size: NA
CDR3 protein: CASSLAVSTGELFF; CDR3 DNA: TGTGCCAGCAGCTTAGCAGTATCGACCGGGGAGCTGTTTTTT; J gene: TRBJ2-2; V gene: TRBV7-2; D gene: NA; clone size: NA
CDR3 protein: CASSLAGASTDTQYF; CDR3 DNA: TGTGCCAGCAGCTTAGCGGGGGCTAGCACAGATACGCAGTATTTT; J gene: TRBJ2-3; V gene: TRBV11-3; D gene: NA; clone size: NA
CDR3 protein: CASSSGRKPQETQYF; CDR3 DNA: TGTGCCAGTAGCTCCGGCAGAAAACCCCAAGAGACCCAGTACTTC; J gene: TRBJ2-5; V gene: TRBV19; D gene: NA; clone size: NA
CDR3 protein: CASSINPGLSQPQHF; CDR3 DNA: TGTGCCAGTAGTATAAATCCGGGACTAAGTCAGCCCCAGCATTTT; J gene: TRBJ1-5; V gene: TRBV19; D gene: NA; clone size: few
CDR3 protein: CASSRRGTGGERRGYTF; CDR3 DNA: TGTGCCAGTAGTAGAAGGGGGACAGGGGGCGAACGTCGAGGCTACACCTTC; J gene: TRBJ1-2; V gene: TRBV19; D gene: TRBD1; clone size: few
CDR3 protein: CASSYSTGVNKTQYF; CDR3 DNA: TGTGCCAGCAGTTACTCGACAGGGGTAAACAAGACCCAGTACTTC; J gene: TRBJ2-5; V gene: TRBV6-5; D gene: TRBD1; clone size: NA
CDR3 protein: CASSFRLAATDTQYF; CDR3 DNA: TGTGCCAGCAGCTTCCGCCTAGCGGCCACAGATACGCAGTATTTT; J gene: TRBJ2-3; V gene: TRBV7-6; D gene: TRBD2; clone size: NA
CDR3 protein: CSVLELRSYNEQFF; CDR3 DNA: TGCAGCGTATTAGAATTACGCTCCTACAATGAGCAGTTCTTC; J gene: TRBJ2-1; V gene: TRBV29-1; D gene: NA; clone size: few
CDR3 protein: CASSSRTRKYEQFF; CDR3 DNA: TGTGCCAGCAGCTCAAGGACTAGGAAGTACGAGCAGTTCTTC; J gene: TRBJ2-1; V gene: TRBV5-8; D gene: TRBD2; clone size: few
CDR3 protein: CASSRMGRGAGNTIYF; CDR3 DNA: TGTGCCAGCAGCCGCATGGGACGCGGGGCTGGAAACACCATATATTTT; J gene: TRBJ1-3; V gene: TRBV7-3; D gene: NA; clone size: few
CDR3 protein: CSAGSQPQHF; CDR3 DNA: TGCAGTGCGGGCTCGCAGCCCCAGCATTTT; J gene: TRBJ1-5; V gene: TRBV20-1; D gene: NA; clone size: NA
CDR3 protein: CSVSLAGADNEQFF; CDR3 DNA: TGCAGCGTCAGCCTAGCGGGAGCTGACAATGAGCAGTTCTTC; J gene: TRBJ2-1; V gene: TRBV29-1; D gene: TRBD2; clone size: few